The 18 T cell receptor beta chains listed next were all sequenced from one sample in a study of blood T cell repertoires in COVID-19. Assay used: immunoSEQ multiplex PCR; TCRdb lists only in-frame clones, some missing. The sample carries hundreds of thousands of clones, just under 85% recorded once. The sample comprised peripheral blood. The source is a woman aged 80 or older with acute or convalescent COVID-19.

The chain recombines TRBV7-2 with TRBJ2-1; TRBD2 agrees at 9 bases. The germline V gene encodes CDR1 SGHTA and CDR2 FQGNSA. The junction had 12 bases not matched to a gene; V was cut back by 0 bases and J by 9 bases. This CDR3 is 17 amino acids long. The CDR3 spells CASSLAEVAGDGFEQFF. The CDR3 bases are TGTGCCAGCAGCTTAGCGGAGGTAGCGGGGGACGGTTTTGAGCAGTTCTTC.

As DNA, the CDR3 is TGTGCCAGCAGCGCCGACAGCTATGGCTACACCTTC. Translated, it gives CASSADSYGYTF. The chain has TRBV7-2 and TRBJ1-2, with a tentative D call TRBD1 (5 bases). With 5 bases removed from V and 4 bases from J, the gap between germline ends came to 8 bases. Germline loops: CDR1 SGHTA, CDR2 FQGNSA. This CDR3 comprises 12 residues.

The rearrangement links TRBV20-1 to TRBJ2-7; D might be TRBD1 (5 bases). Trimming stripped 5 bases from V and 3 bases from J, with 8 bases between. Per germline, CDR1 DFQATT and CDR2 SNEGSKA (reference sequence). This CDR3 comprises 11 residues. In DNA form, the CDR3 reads TGCAGTGCTGCCGACAGCTACGAGCAGTACTTC. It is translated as CSAADSYEQYF.

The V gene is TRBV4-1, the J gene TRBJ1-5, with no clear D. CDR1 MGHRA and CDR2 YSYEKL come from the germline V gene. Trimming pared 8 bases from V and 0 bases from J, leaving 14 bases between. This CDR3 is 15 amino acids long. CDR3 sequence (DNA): TGCGCCAGCCGCTCGGTCCCGATTAGCAATCAGCCCCAGCATTTT. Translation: CASRSVPISNQPQHF.

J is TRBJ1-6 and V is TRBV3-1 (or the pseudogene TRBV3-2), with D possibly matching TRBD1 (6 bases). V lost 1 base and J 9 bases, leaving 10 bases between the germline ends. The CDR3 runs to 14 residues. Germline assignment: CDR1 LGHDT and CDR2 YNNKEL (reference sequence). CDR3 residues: CASSQAGAVSPLHF. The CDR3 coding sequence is TGTGCCAGCAGCCAAGCAGGGGCGGTTTCACCCCTCCACTTT.

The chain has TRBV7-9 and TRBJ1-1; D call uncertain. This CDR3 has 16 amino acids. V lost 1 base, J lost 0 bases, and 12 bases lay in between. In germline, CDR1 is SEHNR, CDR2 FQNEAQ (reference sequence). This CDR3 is CASSLGSGLLNTEAFF. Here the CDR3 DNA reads TGTGCCAGCAGCTTAGGGTCAGGCCTACTGAACACTGAAGCTTTCTTT.

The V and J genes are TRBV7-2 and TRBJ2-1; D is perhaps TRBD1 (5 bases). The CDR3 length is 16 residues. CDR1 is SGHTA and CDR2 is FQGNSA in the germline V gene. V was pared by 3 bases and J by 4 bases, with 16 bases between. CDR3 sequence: CASSFLGWGKYNEQFF. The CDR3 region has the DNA TGTGCCAGCAGCTTCCTTGGCTGGGGCAAGTACAATGAGCAGTTCTTC.

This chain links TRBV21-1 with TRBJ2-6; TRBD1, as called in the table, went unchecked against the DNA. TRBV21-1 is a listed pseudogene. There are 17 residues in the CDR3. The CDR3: CASSTRDTDSGANVLTF. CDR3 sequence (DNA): TGTGCCAGCAGCACACGGGACACCGACTCTGGGGCCAACGTCCTGACTTTC.

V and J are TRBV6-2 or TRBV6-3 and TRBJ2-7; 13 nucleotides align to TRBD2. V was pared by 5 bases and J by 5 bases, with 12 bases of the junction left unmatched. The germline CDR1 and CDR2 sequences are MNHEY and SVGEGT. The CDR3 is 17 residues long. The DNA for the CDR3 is TGTGCCAGCAGTACTATGGGACTAGCGGGATTCAGCCACGAGCAGTACTTC. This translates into CASSTMGLAGFSHEQYF.

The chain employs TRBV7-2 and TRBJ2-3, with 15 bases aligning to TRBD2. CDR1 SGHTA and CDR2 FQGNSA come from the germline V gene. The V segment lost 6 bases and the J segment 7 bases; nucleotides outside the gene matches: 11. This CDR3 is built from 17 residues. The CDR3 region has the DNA TGTGCCAGCAGACCACCGGGACTAGCGGGGGGAGTAAATACGCAGTATTTT. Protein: CASRPPGLAGGVNTQYF. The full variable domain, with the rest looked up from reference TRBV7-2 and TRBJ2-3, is GAGVSQSPSNKVTEKGKDVELRCDPISGHTALYWYRQSLGQGLEFLIYFQGNSAPDKSGLPSDRFSAERTGGSVSTLTIQRTQQEDSAVYLCASRPPGLAGGVNTQYFGPGTRLTVL.

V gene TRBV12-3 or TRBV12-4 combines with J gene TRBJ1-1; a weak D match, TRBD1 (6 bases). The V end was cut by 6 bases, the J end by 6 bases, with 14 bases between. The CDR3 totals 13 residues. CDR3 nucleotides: TGTGCCAGCAGCGGGACATCTCGGGCTGAAGCTTTCTTT. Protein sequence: CASSGTSRAEAFF.

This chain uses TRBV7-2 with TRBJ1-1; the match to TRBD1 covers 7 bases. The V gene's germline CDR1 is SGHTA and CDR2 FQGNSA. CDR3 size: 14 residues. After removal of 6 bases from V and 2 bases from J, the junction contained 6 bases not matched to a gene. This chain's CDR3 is CASRNTGANTEAFF. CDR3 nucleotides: TGTGCCAGCAGGAACACAGGGGCCAACACTGAAGCTTTCTTT. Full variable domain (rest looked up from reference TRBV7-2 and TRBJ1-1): GAGVSQSPSNKVTEKGKDVELRCDPISGHTALYWYRQSLGQGLEFLIYFQGNSAPDKSGLPSDRFSAERTGGSVSTLTIQRTQQEDSAVYLCASRNTGANTEAFFGQGTRLTVV.

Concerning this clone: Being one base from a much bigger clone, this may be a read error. The CDR3 spells CASSPWTGGNQPQHF. The CDR3 bases are TGTGCCAGCAGTCCCTGGACAGGGGGAAATCAGCCCCAGCATTTT. The chain has TRBV28 and TRBJ1-5, with 10 bases matching TRBD1. The trim removed 5 bases at V and 4 bases at J, leaving 5 bases unmatched. The length of the CDR3 is 15 residues. Germline V gene data show CDR1 as MDHEN and CDR2 as SYDVKM.

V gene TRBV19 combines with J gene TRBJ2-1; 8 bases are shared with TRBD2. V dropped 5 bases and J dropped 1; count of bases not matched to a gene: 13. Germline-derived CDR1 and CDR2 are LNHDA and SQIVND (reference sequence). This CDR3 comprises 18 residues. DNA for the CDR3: TGTGCCAGTAGTCGGCGGGGTGTAGCGGGGTTATCCTACAATGAGCAGTTCTTC. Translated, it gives CASSRRGVAGLSYNEQFF.

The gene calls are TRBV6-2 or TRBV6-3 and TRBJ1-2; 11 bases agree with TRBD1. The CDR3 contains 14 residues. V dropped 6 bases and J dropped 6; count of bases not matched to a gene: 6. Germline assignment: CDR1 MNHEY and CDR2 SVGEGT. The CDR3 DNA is TGTGCCAGCAGCCGGGACAGGGGGATCGATGGCTACACCTTC. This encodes CASSRDRGIDGYTF.

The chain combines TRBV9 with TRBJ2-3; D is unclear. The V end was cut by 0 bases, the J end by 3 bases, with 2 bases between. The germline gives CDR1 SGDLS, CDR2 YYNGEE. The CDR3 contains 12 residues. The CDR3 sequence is CASSVVTDTQYF. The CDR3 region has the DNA TGTGCCAGCAGCGTAGTAACAGATACGCAGTATTTT.

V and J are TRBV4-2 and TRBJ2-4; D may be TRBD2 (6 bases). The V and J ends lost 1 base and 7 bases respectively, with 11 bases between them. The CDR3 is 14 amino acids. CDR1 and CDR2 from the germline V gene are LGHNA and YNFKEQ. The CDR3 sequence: CASSQGDSQNIQYF. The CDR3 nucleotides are TGTGCCAGCAGCCAAGGGGACTCCCAGAACATTCAGTACTTC.

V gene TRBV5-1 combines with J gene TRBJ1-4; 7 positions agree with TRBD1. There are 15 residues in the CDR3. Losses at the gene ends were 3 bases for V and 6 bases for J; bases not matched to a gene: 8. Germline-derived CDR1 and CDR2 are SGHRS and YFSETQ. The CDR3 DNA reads TGCGCCAGCAGCTCCTCCGGGACAGCTTATGAAAAACTGTTTTTT. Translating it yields CASSSSGTAYEKLFF.